This record looks at one T cell receptor (beta chain) sequence and its context. This receptor's antigen is unknown. Per-base quality was not reported, and no clone a single base away is much larger than it. The library relied on 5' RACE. The listed sequencing device is NextSeq 500. The TCR library protocol attached unique molecular identifiers to individual cDNA molecules to correct for sequencing error and PCR bias. Sequencing covered both TCR alpha and beta chains, and within each sample the abundances of alpha and beta sequences were tightly co-correlated. The study's own analysis went as follows. Decombinator V4 was used to perform V gene, J gene and CDR3 annotation of TCR sequences. TCRs were defined as expanded if a significant change between any two time points was detected under a Poisson model with p below 0.0001. TCR abundances were normalised to the total number of TCRs sequenced in each sample and reported as counts per million. MAIT TCRs were defined by TRAV1-2 paired with TRAJ12, TRAJ20 or TRAJ33, and iNKT TCRs by TRAV10 paired with TRAJ18. VDJdb, accessed 1 November 2021, was searched for CMV, EBV and SARS-CoV-2 annotated TCRs, with TCRs annotated for multiple antigens excluded. TCRdb applied fastp at Q25 and MiXCR to the public reads, then kept only in-frame beta chains. For every CDR3 protein sequence, its rows merge into one entry that carries the most common genes and DNA. These V and J calls are TCRdb output, not the study's own analysis. Counted in this sample were more than 35,000 distinct CDR3 sequences; approximately 6.1% of them appeared once. The ten top clones hold approximately 4.6% of the sample.

The data were taken from a study of early T cells in non-severe SARS-CoV-2 infection (dated by TCRdb to the early 2020s). At the level of the whole study: Because TCR sequencing relied on bulk RNA taken from unsorted whole blood, pairing of alpha and beta chains was not possible. Beyond this particular receptor, the publication reports: VDJdb matching was skewed toward anti-spike CD8 responses, so virus-specific expansions were likely underestimated and private and CD4 specificities were missed.

A case-control design nested within a healthcare worker cohort in London, UK, was used, with weekly nasopharyngeal swab PCR tests and blood sampling performed. Healthcare workers were recruited during the week of the UK lockdown, between 23 and 31 March 2020, and followed weekly for up to 16 weeks. Taken from cysteine to phenylalanine, the CDR3 has 13 residues. Of the read, only the CDR3 DNA is kept; its 39 bases are in frame from base 1. According to the germline V gene, CDR1 reads MDHEN and CDR2 reads SYDVKM. The junction shows trimming of 2 bases on V and 0 bases on J, plus 4 bases between the germline ends.

Material: whole blood. The chain links TRBV28 with TRBJ2-5; no D segment can be confidently identified. The clonotype originates from an adult who was a healthcare worker with PCR-confirmed SARS-CoV-2 infection or an uninfected control (not recorded which). The CDR3 reads CASSLANQETQYF. The bases read TGTGCCAGCAGTTTAGCCAACCAAGAGACCCAGTACTTC.